This T cell receptor (beta chain) was documented in a study of blood T cell repertoires in COVID-19. As for the study in general: T cells, B-cell-depleted T cells, or PBMCs provided the cDNA or gDNA that served as material.

How the authors handled the data: Amplified reference gene primers provided the basis for estimating nucleated cell counts. This table comes from immunoSEQ multiplex PCR, and its TCRdb copy is limited to in-frame clones, with some not included. From that table come the V and J calls and clone size; the DNA was used to work out D and trimming. Among approximately 50,000 clones listed, 70% to 90% were seen once. CDR1 is KGHSH, CDR2 LQKENI, per germline. V lost 2 bases to trimming and J lost 6 bases, with 8 bases between them. This CDR3 comprises 13 residues. The source is a human donor in a cohort sampled during active COVID-19. The rearrangement uses TRBV18 and TRBJ2-1; D is uncertain. The sample comprised peripheral blood. The CDR3 protein is CASSPNPSNEQFF. The CDR3 bases are TGTGCCAGCTCACCAAACCCCAGCAATGAGCAGTTCTTC. Variable domain in full (rest from reference TRBV18 and TRBJ2-1): NAGVMQNPRHLVRRRGQEARLRCSPMKGHSHVYWYRQLPEEGLKFMVYLQKENIIDESGMPKERFSAEFPKEGPSILRIQQVVRGDSAAYFCASSPNPSNEQFFGPGTRLTVL.